These 14 T cell receptor beta chains originate from one sample sequenced in a study of blood T cell repertoires in COVID-19. The assay was immunoSEQ multiplex PCR, and TCRdb's table has in-frame clones only and misses some. The table includes 130,000 or so clones, over 75% detected once. The sample comprised peripheral blood. The origin of the receptors is a man aged 55 to 70 with active or convalescent COVID-19.

The chain joins TRBV4-1 to TRBJ2-1; 13 nucleotides match TRBD2. The CDR3 consists of 15 residues. CDR1 and CDR2 from the germline V gene are MGHRA and YSYEKL. Germline trimming cut 5 bases from V and 6 bases from J; bases unmatched to any gene: 4. CDR3 DNA sequence: TGCGCCAGCAGCGCAGGACTAGCGGGAGTCAATGAGCAGTTCTTC. Its translation: CASSAGLAGVNEQFF.

The V and J genes are TRBV19 and TRBJ1-1, with no clear D. Germline V gene data show CDR1 as LNHDA and CDR2 as SQIVND (reference sequence). V lost 0 bases, J lost 5 bases, and 13 bases lay in between. The CDR3 runs to 15 residues. The DNA of the CDR3 is TGTGCCAGTAGTATAGACGGGAGAGTGCGGACTGAAGCTTTCTTT. This translates into CASSIDGRVRTEAFF.

The chain employs TRBV20-1 and TRBJ2-1; 8 bases align to TRBD2. The J segment lost 12 bases and the V segment lost 3 bases, leaving 16 bases of the junction unmatched. This CDR3 contains 15 residues. CDR1 and CDR2 from the germline V gene are DFQATT and SNEGSKA (reference sequence). The CDR3 DNA sequence: TGCAGTGCTAGTGACGGGAGGGGAGATATAATGACGCAGTTCTTC. Translated, it gives CSASDGRGDIMTQFF.

The chain has TRBV6-5 and TRBJ1-3; D gene unclear. The V end lost 2 bases, the J end lost 2 bases, and 10 bases lay between the germline ends. Germline CDR1 and CDR2: MNHEY and SVGAGI. This CDR3 has 15 amino acids. CDR3 sequence: CASSYPEGAGNTIYF. Written as DNA, the CDR3 is TGTGCCAGCAGTTACCCGGAGGGCGCTGGAAACACCATATATTTT.

The CDR3 is CASSLEDYLSYEQYF. In nucleotides, the CDR3 is TGTGCCAGCAGCTTAGAGGACTATCTCTCCTACGAGCAGTACTTC. The rearrangement joins TRBV11-2 to TRBJ2-7, with D possibly matching TRBD2 (6 bases). The V end was cut by 0 bases, the J end by 0 bases, with 9 bases between. There are 15 residues in the CDR3. The germline V gene has CDR1 SGHAT and CDR2 FQNNGV. Complete variable domain (other parts from reference TRBV11-2 and TRBJ2-7): EAGVAQSPRYKIIEKRQSVAFWCNPISGHATLYWYQQILGQGPKLLIQFQNNGVVDDSQLPKDRFSAERLKGVDSTLKIQPAKLEDSAVYLCASSLEDYLSYEQYFGPGTRLTVT.

The table lists this clone with a count of one. The chain combines TRBV28 with TRBJ2-7, with TRBD1 matching over 7 bases. With V trimmed by 5 bases and J by 2 bases, 6 bases remained unmatched. Germline CDR1 MDHEN, CDR2 SYDVKM. The CDR3 totals 14 residues. The CDR3 nucleotides are TGTGCCAGCAGTACGGGACAGTACCCCTACGAGCAGTACTTC. It translates to CASSTGQYPYEQYF.

The chain couples TRBV19 to TRBJ1-5, with D perhaps matching TRBD1 (6 bases). The CDR3 has 17 residues. Germline V CDR1 and CDR2: LNHDA, SQIVND (reference sequence). Trimming took off 6 bases at V and 2 bases at J, with 20 bases between the two ends. The CDR3 sequence is CASRDQGHQKGNQPQHF. In DNA, the CDR3 is TGTGCCAGTAGGGATCAGGGACACCAGAAAGGCAATCAGCCCCAGCATTTT.

The table lists this clone with a count of one. The chain has TRBV24-1 and TRBJ2-1; TRBD2 might be the D (6 bases). The CDR3 loop spans 15 amino acids. The germline gives CDR1 KGHDR, CDR2 SFDVKD. Trimming removed 4 bases from V and 5 bases from J, with 14 bases in between. In DNA, the CDR3 is TGTGCCACCAGTGAATACGGGACTGTAAACAATGAGCAGTTCTTC. This translates into CATSEYGTVNNEQFF.

This chain uses TRBV9 with TRBJ1-3, with D unclear. The CDR3 runs to 17 residues. Germline CDR1 reads SGDLS; CDR2 reads YYNGEE. Trimming pared 3 bases from V and 0 bases from J, leaving 16 bases between. The CDR3 reads CASSELSFGSSGNTIYF. The CDR3 nucleotides are TGTGCCAGCAGCGAACTCAGTTTTGGGAGCTCTGGAAACACCATATATTTT.

The chain carries TRBV5-1 and TRBJ2-7, with D tentatively TRBD2 (6 bases). CDR1 and CDR2 from the germline V gene are SGHRS and YFSETQ. The V end lost 4 bases, the J end lost 3 bases, and 11 bases lay between the germline ends. CDR3 length equals 13 residues. In DNA form, the CDR3 reads TGCGCCAGCAGCCCGGCCGGGGGCTACGAGCAGTACTTC. Translating gives CASSPAGGYEQYF.

The V call is TRBV7-8, the J call TRBJ2-7; 8 nucleotides align to TRBD1. The CDR3 sequence is 15 residues long. The V and J ends lost 5 bases and 0 bases, in that order; junction bases with no gene match: 6. The germline CDR1 and CDR2 sequences are SGHVS and FQNEAQ. CDR3 nucleotide sequence: TGTGCCAGCAGCCCGACAGGGGACAGCTCCTACGAGCAGTACTTC. This codes for CASSPTGDSSYEQYF.

A note on this clone: Other DNA sequences from this sample encode an identical CDR3 as well. The chain uses TRBV28 and TRBJ2-1; 13 nucleotides align to TRBD2. Trimming removed 5 bases from V and 7 bases from J; junction bases left unmatched: 2. The CDR3 is 14 amino acids. Germline values: CDR1 MDHEN, CDR2 SYDVKM. CDR3: CASSRTSGRNEQFF. Written as DNA, the CDR3 is TGTGCCAGCAGTCGGACTAGCGGGAGAAATGAGCAGTTCTTC.

V usage is TRBV11-1 and J usage is TRBJ1-6; maybe TRBD1 (5 bases). This CDR3 is 14 amino acids long. V lost 3 bases and J 7 bases, leaving 10 bases between the germline ends. Germline loops: CDR1 SGHAT, CDR2 FQDESV (reference sequence). The CDR3 DNA reads as TGTGCCAGCAGCTTTAAGGGGAACAATTCACCCCTCCACTTT. Translation: CASSFKGNNSPLHF.

The chain employs TRBV19 and TRBJ2-7; TRBD1 matches 10 bases. The V segment lost 5 bases and the J segment 7 bases; nucleotides outside the gene matches: 11. In germline, CDR1 is LNHDA, CDR2 SQIVND (reference sequence). The CDR3 spans 15 residues. CDR3 sequence: CASSSSRQGANEQYF. CDR3 in DNA: TGTGCCAGTAGTTCCAGTCGACAGGGGGCTAATGAGCAGTACTTC.